This T cell receptor (beta chain) stems from a study of cytomegalovirus exposure and HLA in healthy donors. Turning to this clone: Its specificity is unknown.

This CDR3 is 14 amino acids long. Germline values: CDR1 GTSNPN, CDR2 SVGIG (reference sequence). Trimming removed 8 bases from V and 4 bases from J, with 15 bases in between. The study's findings and limits: TCR beta sequences reportedly predicted most subjects' HLA-A and HLA-B alleles accurately. A cluster of highly shared sequence variants was likely a sequencing artifact.

In the PCR, 60 Vbeta and 13 Jbeta primers were used. TCRdb's table, derived via immunoSEQ multiplex PCR, lists solely in-frame clones and lacks some. The repertoire holds under 55,000 clones, with around 82% as singletons. The chain employs TRBV30 and TRBJ2-6; D unresolved. Sequencing input: PBMCs. This receptor was identified in a man between 25 and 39 years old in good health and CMV-seropositive. CDR3 sequence reads: CAIGRVSGANVLTF. The CDR3 DNA is TGTGCCATTGGTCGGGTTTCAGGGGCCAACGTCCTGACTTTC.